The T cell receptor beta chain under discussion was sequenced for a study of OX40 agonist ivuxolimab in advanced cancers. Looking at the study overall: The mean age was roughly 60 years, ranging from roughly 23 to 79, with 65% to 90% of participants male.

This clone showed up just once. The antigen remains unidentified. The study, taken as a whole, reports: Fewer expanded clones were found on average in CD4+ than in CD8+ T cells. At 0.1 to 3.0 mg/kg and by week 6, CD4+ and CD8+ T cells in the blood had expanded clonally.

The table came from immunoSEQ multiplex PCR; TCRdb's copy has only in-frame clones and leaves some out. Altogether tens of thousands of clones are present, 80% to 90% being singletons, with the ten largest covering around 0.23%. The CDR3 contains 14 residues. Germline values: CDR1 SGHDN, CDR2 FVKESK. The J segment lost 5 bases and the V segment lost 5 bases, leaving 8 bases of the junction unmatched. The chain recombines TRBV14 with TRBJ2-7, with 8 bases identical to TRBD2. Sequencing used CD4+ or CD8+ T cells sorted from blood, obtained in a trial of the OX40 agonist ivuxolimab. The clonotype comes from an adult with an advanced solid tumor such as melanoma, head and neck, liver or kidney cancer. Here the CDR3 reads CASSSTGGPNEQYF. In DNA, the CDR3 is TGTGCCAGCAGCTCAACGGGAGGGCCCAACGAGCAGTACTTC.